This T cell receptor (beta chain) was observed in a study of cytomegalovirus exposure and HLA in healthy donors. Overall study results and limits: A prior analysis recorded that most TCR beta V segments were productive about 87% or about 30% of the time. Overall, approximately 180 TCR beta chains were annotated as cytomegalovirus-associated. What a later analysis showed was that several of the most significant clusters appeared linked to common viral pathogens.

Donors counted as nominally healthy when sampled, yet unrecorded immune exposures were likely. With 4 bases clipped from V and 6 bases from J, the junction kept 8 bases outside the gene matches. CDR3 length equals 14 residues. Germline-derived CDR1 and CDR2 are SGHRS and YFSETQ. Concerning this clone itself: The antigen remains undetermined.

The study ran its PCR with 60 Vbeta and 13 Jbeta primers. Here immunoSEQ multiplex PCR was the method, and the copy in TCRdb shows in-frame clones only, minus some. The repertoire holds approximately 170,000 clones, with roughly 75% as singletons. V is TRBV5-1 and J is TRBJ2-7; 9 nucleotides align to TRBD1. Sequencing was performed on PBMCs. This clonotype originated in a male donor in good health and CMV-seronegative. This CDR3 is CASSRYRGQGEQYF. As DNA, the CDR3 is TGCGCCAGCAGCAGGTACAGGGGGCAGGGCGAGCAGTACTTC.